These 10 T cell receptor beta chains were sequenced from one sample in a study of long-term antiretroviral therapy in people with HIV. Runs used v3.0 of the immunoSEQ assay and were done at survey level. Repertoires were generated with immunoSEQ multiplex PCR, while TCRdb's copy carries only in-frame clones and drops some. Of about 25,000 clones listed, around four fifths are singletons. The input for sequencing was unsorted PBMCs, taken 3 years after starting antiretroviral therapy. Every receptor here comes from a man between 18 and 35 years old with HIV.

This clone was detected only once. This chain uses TRBV5-6 with TRBJ2-5; TRBD1 is a possible D gene (6 bases). This CDR3 is built from 12 residues. The V end lost 2 bases, the J end lost 5 bases, and 7 bases lay between the germline ends. Germline V lookup: CDR1 SGHDT, CDR2 YYEEEE. This chain's CDR3 is CASSLRGETQYF. CDR3 bases: TGTGCCAGCAGCTTAAGGGGGGAGACCCAGTACTTC. Full variable domain (missing parts from reference TRBV5-6 and TRBJ2-5): DAGVTQSPTHLIKTRGQQVTLRCSPKSGHDTVSWYQQALGQGPQFIFQYYEEEERQRGNFPDRFSGHQFPNYSSELNVNALLLGDSALYLCASSLRGETQYFGPGTRLLVL.

By frequency in the sample, this clone is medium-sized (0.01 to 0.1%). The CDR3 DNA reads as TGTGCCAGCAGCGGGGACAGGGACACCGGGGAGCTGTTTTTT. This codes for CASSGDRDTGELFF. V usage is TRBV9 and J usage is TRBJ2-2; 9 bases map to TRBD1. V lost 3 bases to trimming and J lost 3 bases; unmatched junction nucleotides: 0. CDR1 is SGDLS, CDR2 YYNGEE, per germline. The CDR3 sequence is 14 residues long.

This clone was seen just once. The genes are TRBV6-5 and TRBJ1-1, with D maybe TRBD1 (5 bases). This CDR3 has 11 residues. V lost 6 bases, J lost 6 bases, and 8 bases lay in between. Germline V gene lookup returns CDR1 MNHEY and CDR2 SVGAGI. This CDR3 reads CASRGEAEAFF. The CDR3 DNA follows: TGTGCCAGCAGGGGGGAGGCTGAAGCTTTCTTT.

The chain employs TRBV6-5 and TRBJ1-5; 9 positions match TRBD1. V shed 4 bases and J 1 base; nucleotides not matched to a gene: 5. CDR1 and CDR2 from the germline V gene are MNHEY and SVGAGI. The CDR3 contains 16 residues. CDR3 amino acids: CASSSRQGESNQPQHF. As DNA, the CDR3 is TGTGCCAGCAGTTCCCGACAGGGGGAGAGCAATCAGCCCCAGCATTTT.

This clone was counted a single time. The V call is TRBV28, the J call TRBJ2-3; 10 bases agree with TRBD2. Germline V gene data show CDR1 as MDHEN and CDR2 as SYDVKM. Unmatched junction bases numbered 10, after V lost 5 bases and J lost 2 bases. The CDR3 totals 17 residues. The CDR3, as DNA: TGTGCCAGCAGTACTAAACTTAGCGGGGGGTACACAGATACGCAGTATTTT. This sequence encodes CASSTKLSGGYTDTQYF.

The chain combines TRBV4-1 with TRBJ2-1; 13 nucleotides agree with TRBD2. CDR1 and CDR2 (germline): MGHRA, YSYEKL. Unmatched junction bases numbered 14, after V lost 3 bases and J lost 6 bases. The CDR3 consists of 19 residues. The DNA of the CDR3 is TGCGCCAGCAGCCATGGGACTAGCGGGACCAGACTCCCCTTCAATGAGCAGTTCTTC. Its protein product is CASSHGTSGTRLPFNEQFF.

About this clone: The sample has other DNA sequences that encode this CDR3 too. This chain uses TRBV7-9 with TRBJ2-7; a weak D match, TRBD2 (5 bases). Germline CDR1 is SEHNR and CDR2 is FQNEAQ (reference sequence). Trimming pared 1 base from V and 0 bases from J, leaving 7 bases between. The CDR3 consists of 14 residues. The CDR3 DNA reads TGTGCCAGCAGCTTAGGGGAGAGCTCCTACGAGCAGTACTTC. Translation gives CASSLGESSYEQYF.

The rearrangement links TRBV6-6 to TRBJ2-5; D is perhaps TRBD1 (5 bases). V was cut by 4 bases and J by 5 bases, with 14 bases left in between. In germline, CDR1 is MNHNY, CDR2 SVGAGI (reference sequence). The CDR3 sequence is 14 residues long. CDR3 DNA: TGTGCCAGCAGTTCCCCCTCAGGGTTGGAGACCCAGTACTTC. Translated, it gives CASSSPSGLETQYF.

This clone was counted only a few times. The chain employs TRBV7-9 and TRBJ1-2, with a weak D call TRBD1 (6 bases). Germline values: CDR1 SEHNR, CDR2 FQNEAQ (reference sequence). This CDR3 comprises 14 residues. The V end was cut by 5 bases, the J end by 0 bases, with 10 bases between. This CDR3 reads CASSGQPANYGYTF. For the CDR3, the DNA is TGTGCCAGCAGCGGACAGCCAGCTAACTATGGCTACACCTTC. Combining the CDR3 with reference TRBV7-9 and TRBJ1-2 gives the whole variable domain DTGVSQNPRHKITKRGQNVTFRCDPISEHNRLYWYRQTLGQGPEFLTYFQNEAQLEKSRLLSDRFSAERPKGSFSTLEIQRTEQGDSAMYLCASSGQPANYGYTFGSGTRLTVV.

The rearrangement uses TRBV5-1 and TRBJ2-3; D ambiguous. CDR3 length equals 16 residues. V shed 3 bases and J shed 3 bases, with 17 bases lying between them. From germline, CDR1 is SGHRS and CDR2 YFSETQ. The CDR3 region is CASSSLPGQGTDTQYF. CDR3 nucleotide sequence: TGCGCCAGCAGCTCCCTACCGGGCCAAGGGACAGATACGCAGTATTTT.